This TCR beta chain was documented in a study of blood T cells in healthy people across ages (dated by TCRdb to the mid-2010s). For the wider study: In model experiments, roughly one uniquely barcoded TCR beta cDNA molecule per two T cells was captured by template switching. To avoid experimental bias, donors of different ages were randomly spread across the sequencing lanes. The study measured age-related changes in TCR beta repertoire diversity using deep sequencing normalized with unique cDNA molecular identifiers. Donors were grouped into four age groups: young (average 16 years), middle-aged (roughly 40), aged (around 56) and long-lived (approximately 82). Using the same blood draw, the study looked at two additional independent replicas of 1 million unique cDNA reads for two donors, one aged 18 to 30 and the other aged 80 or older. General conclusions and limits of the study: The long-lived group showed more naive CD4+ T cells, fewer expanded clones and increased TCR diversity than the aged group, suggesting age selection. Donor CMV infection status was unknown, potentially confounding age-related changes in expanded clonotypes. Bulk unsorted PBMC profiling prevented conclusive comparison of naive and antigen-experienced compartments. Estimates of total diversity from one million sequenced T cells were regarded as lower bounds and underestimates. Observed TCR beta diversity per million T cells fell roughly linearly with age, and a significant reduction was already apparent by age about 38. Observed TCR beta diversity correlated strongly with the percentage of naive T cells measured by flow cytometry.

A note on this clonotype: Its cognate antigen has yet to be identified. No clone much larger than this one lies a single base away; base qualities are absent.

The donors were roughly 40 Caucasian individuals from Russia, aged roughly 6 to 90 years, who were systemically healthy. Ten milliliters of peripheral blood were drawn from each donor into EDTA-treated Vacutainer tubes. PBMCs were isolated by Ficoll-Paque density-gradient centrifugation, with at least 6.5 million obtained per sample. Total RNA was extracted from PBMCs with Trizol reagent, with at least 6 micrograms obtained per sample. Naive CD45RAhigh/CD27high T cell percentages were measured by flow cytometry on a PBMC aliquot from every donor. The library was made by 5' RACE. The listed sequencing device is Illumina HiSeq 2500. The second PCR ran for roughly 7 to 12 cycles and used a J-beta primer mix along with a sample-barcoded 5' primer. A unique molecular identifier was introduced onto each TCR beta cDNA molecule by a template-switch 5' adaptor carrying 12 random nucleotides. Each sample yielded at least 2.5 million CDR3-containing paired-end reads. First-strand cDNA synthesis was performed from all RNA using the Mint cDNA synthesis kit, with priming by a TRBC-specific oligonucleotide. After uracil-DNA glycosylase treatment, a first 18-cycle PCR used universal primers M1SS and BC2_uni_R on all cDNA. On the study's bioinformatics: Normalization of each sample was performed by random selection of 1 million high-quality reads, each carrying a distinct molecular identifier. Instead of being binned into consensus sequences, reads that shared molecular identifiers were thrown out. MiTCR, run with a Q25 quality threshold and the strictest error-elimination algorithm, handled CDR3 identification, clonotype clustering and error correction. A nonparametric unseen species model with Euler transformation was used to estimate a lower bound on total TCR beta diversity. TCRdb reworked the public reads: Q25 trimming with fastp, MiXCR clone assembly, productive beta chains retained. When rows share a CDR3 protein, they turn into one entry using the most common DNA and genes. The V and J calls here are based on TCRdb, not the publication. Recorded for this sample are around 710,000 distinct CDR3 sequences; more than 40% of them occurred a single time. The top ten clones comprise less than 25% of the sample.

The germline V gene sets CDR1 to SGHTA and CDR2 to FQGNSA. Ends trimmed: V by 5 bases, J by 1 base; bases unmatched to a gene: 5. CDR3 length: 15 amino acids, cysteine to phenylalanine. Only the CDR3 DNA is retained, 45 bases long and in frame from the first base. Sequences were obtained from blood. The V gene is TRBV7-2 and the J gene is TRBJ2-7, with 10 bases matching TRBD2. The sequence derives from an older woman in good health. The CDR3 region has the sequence CASSLGTSASYEQYF. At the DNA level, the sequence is TGTGCCAGCAGCCTCGGGACTAGCGCTTCCTACGAGCAGTACTTC.